Given below is one T cell receptor beta chain in context. Its antigen remains unknown. In germline, CDR1 is KGHSH, CDR2 LQKENI. There are 13 residues in the CDR3. J lost 5 bases, V lost 8 bases, and 5 bases had no gene match. The entry originates in a study of human T cells and chemical hapten exposure. The study, taken as a whole, reports: Once DPC sensitization occurred, TCRs above 1 in 1000 frequency showed no change. Expanded TCRs clustered into significantly more large CDR3 similarity groups than controls, the analysis revealed.

As the library was built, unique molecular identifiers were attached to individual cDNA molecules. MiXCR was run by TCRdb on the RACE reads, yielding one entry per CDR3 protein. The repertoire holds tens of thousands of distinct CDR3 sequences, with 7.5% to 10% as singletons. Indicated time point: patch test 2, 6 weeks after DPC sensitization. As to treatment: therapeutic diphenylcyclopropenone sensitization with weekly scalp DPC. The chain recombines TRBV18 with TRBJ2-1; 8 bases agree with TRBD1. The receptor's source is a woman aged 45-65 years with alopecia areata. Some clones in this sample may be carry-over from other donors' samples. The sample was whole blood, taken in connection with sensitization to the hapten diphenylcyclopropenone (DPC). CDR3 region: CASQGAAHNEQFF. CDR3 in DNA: TGTGCCAGCCAGGGGGCAGCACACAATGAGCAGTTCTTC.